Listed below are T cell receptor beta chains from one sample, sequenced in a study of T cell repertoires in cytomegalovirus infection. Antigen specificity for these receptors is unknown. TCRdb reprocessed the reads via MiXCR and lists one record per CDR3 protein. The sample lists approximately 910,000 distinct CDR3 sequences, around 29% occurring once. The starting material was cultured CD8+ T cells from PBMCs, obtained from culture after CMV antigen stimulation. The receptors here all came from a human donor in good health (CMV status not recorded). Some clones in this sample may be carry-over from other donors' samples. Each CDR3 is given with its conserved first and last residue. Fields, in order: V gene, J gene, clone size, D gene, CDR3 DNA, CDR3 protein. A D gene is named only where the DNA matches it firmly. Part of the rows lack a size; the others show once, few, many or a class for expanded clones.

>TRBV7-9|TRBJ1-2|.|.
TGTGCCAGCAGCTCCGAACCGAGGGGCTACACCTTC
CASSSEPRGYTF
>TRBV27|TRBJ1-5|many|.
TGTGCCAGCAGTTTCGGTCGGTATCAGCCCCAGCATTTT
CASSFGRYQPQHF
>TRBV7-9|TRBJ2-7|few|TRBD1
TGTGCCAGCAGCCACAGGGGAGACTACGAGCAGTACTTC
CASSHRGDYEQYF
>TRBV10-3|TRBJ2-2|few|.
TGTGCCATCAGCCCCGACAGAAACACCGGGGAGCTGTTTTTT
CAISPDRNTGELFF
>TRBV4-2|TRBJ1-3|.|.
TGTGCCAGCAGCCAAGATCTGGGTGGAAACACCATATATTTT
CASSQDLGGNTIYF
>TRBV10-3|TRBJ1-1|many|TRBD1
TGTGCCATCAGTCGGACGGCAGGGGGCCGTGAAGCTTTCTTT
CAISRTAGGREAFF
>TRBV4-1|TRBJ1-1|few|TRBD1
TGCGCCAGCAGCCAAGATGTTCCGGGGACAGGTGGCACTGAAGCTTTCTTT
CASSQDVPGTGGTEAFF
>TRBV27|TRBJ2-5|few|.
TGTGCCAGCATCGGGCATGGGACCCAGTACTTC
CASIGHGTQYF
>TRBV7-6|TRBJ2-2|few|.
TGTGCCAGCAGCTTAATGGCGTCGAACACCGGGGAGCTGTTTTTT
CASSLMASNTGELFF
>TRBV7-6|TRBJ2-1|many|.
TGTGCCAGCAGCCCCCGCTCGGGGGTTAATCATGAGCAGTTCTTC
CASSPRSGVNHEQFF